The 26 T cell receptor beta chains below come from one sample, sequenced in a study of regulatory dendritic cells for organ transplantation. Here immunoSEQ multiplex PCR was the method, and the copy in TCRdb shows in-frame clones only, minus some. The table lists fewer than 50,000 clones, around nine tenths of them singletons. Material: naive CD8+ T cells from blood. Noted subset: CD45RA+ naive T cells. The source is a human donor in good health.

This clone was detected only a few times. This chain connects TRBV30 to TRBJ1-6, with 9 bases matching TRBD1. From germline, CDR1 is GTSNPN and CDR2 SVGIG (reference sequence). The CDR3 is made up of 17 amino acids. With V trimmed by 4 bases and J by 9 bases, 16 bases remained unmatched. CDR3 DNA: TGTGCCTGGAATGCTCCGGGACAGGGTGGTTTCAGTTCACCCCTCCACTTT. Encoded protein: CAWNAPGQGGFSSPLHF. The whole variable domain, remainder taken from reference TRBV30 and TRBJ1-6, is SQTIHQWPATLVQPVGSPLSLECTVEGTSNPNLYWYRQAAGRGLQLLFYSVGIGQISSEVPQNLSASRPQDRQFILSSKKLLLSDSGFYLCAWNAPGQGGFSSPLHFGNGTRLTVT.

The J gene is TRBJ1-2, the V gene TRBV29-1; maybe TRBD1 (5 bases). Looked up from germline, CDR1 is SQVTM and CDR2 is ANQGSEA. This CDR3 is 13 amino acids long. V was shortened by 3 bases and J by 0 bases, with 8 bases between the two germline ends. CDR3 bases: TGCAGCGTTGAGGGGGGAGCTAACTATGGCTACACCTTC. Translating it yields CSVEGGANYGYTF.

V usage is TRBV6-5 and J usage is TRBJ2-7; no firm D call. V lost 3 bases and J 0 bases, leaving 6 bases between the germline ends. Germline V gene data show CDR1 as MNHEY and CDR2 as SVGAGI. The CDR3 extends over 13 amino acids. CDR3 protein: CASSYGVSYEQYF. The CDR3 nucleotides are TGTGCCAGCAGTTATGGGGTCTCCTACGAGCAGTACTTC.

The V call is TRBV6-5, the J call TRBJ2-5; no definite D call. Germline V CDR1 and CDR2: MNHEY, SVGAGI. With 0 bases removed from V and 7 bases from J, the gap between germline ends came to 3 bases. CDR3 length equals 11 residues. The CDR3 region is CASSYSGTQYF. For the CDR3, the DNA is TGTGCCAGCAGTTACTCTGGGACCCAGTACTTC.

This chain links TRBV6-1 with TRBJ2-7, with D uncertain. Germline lookup yields CDR1 MNHNS and CDR2 SASEGT. The CDR3 totals 15 residues. Trimming left V 8 bases short and J 2 bases short, with 19 bases between. In DNA form, the CDR3 reads TGTGCCAGCGGTCTTCCTTGGGCCTCTCCCTACGAGCAGTACTTC. Translating gives CASGLPWASPYEQYF.

This chain uses TRBV4-1 with TRBJ1-6; D call uncertain. The CDR3 covers 15 residues. V gave up 0 bases and J gave up 9 bases, with 12 bases separating them. The germline CDR1 and CDR2 sequences are MGHRA and YSYEKL. CDR3 DNA: TGCGCCAGCAGCCAAGACGGCAGTGTAGGTTCACCCCTCCACTTT. It is translated as CASSQDGSVGSPLHF.

V usage is TRBV6-5 and J usage is TRBJ2-4, with D perhaps TRBD2 (5 bases). V lost 0 bases, J lost 1 base, and 10 bases lay in between. Germline-derived CDR1 and CDR2 are MNHEY and SVGAGI. CDR3 length: 16 amino acids. In DNA, the CDR3 is TGTGCCAGCAGTTACTCCTGGACTTGGGCCAAAAACATTCAGTACTTC. Its protein product is CASSYSWTWAKNIQYF.

Here the CDR3 DNA reads TGTGCCAGCAGTTTAGTACCCCCTTGGGATTTAGCGAATTCACCCCTCCACTTT. Translation gives CASSLVPPWDLANSPLHF. J is TRBJ1-6 and V is TRBV27; no reliable D call. The CDR3 runs to 18 residues. V lost 2 bases to trimming and J lost 7 bases, with 21 bases between them. Per the germline V gene, CDR1 is MNHEY and CDR2 is SMNVEV (reference sequence).

Comment on this clone: The DNA is left out, because the CDR3 cannot be placed on it with certainty; the CDR3 is given as TCRdb lists it. The chain joins TRBV12-5 to TRBJ1-3. The CDR3 comprises 15 residues, both ends counted. Germline values: CDR1 LGHNT, CDR2 FRNRAP. CDR3 sequence reads: CASGLGTGSGNTIYF.

The chain couples TRBV28 to TRBJ2-7, with D perhaps matching TRBD2 (6 bases). CDR1 and CDR2 from the germline V gene are MDHEN and SYDVKM. This CDR3 is 11 amino acids long. V dropped 11 bases and J dropped 6 bases, with 14 bases sitting between them. The CDR3 here is CAGGTGSEQYF. CDR3 bases: TGTGCCGGAGGGACTGGGAGCGAGCAGTACTTC. Full variable domain (rest looked up from reference TRBV28 and TRBJ2-7): DVKVTQSSRYLVKRTGEKVFLECVQDMDHENMFWYRQDPGLGLRLIYFSYDVKMKEKGDIPEGYSVSREKKERFSLILESASTNQTSMYLCAGGTGSEQYFGPGTRLTVT.

The CDR3, as DNA: TGTGCCAGCAGCTTAGGGTCAGGGGTTCAGCCCCAGCATTTT. This codes for CASSLGSGVQPQHF. V usage is TRBV7-6 and J usage is TRBJ1-5; tentative D call: TRBD1 (6 bases). V was pared by 1 base and J by 6 bases, with 10 bases between. This CDR3 is 14 amino acids long. Germline V gene sequence: CDR1 SGHVS, CDR2 FNYEAQ.

The rearrangement links TRBV10-2 to TRBJ2-7, with TRBD1 identical over 8 bases. This CDR3 has 14 residues. The trim removed 4 bases at V and 1 base at J, leaving 3 bases unmatched. In germline, CDR1 is WSHSY, CDR2 SAAADI. The CDR3 spells CASSGTGRSYEQYF. The CDR3 bases are TGCGCCAGCAGTGGGACAGGGAGGTCCTACGAGCAGTACTTC.

J is TRBJ1-6 and V is TRBV7-9; perhaps TRBD1 as D (6 bases). CDR3 size: 13 residues. From germline, CDR1 is SEHNR and CDR2 FQNEAQ (reference sequence). Trimming shortened V by 8 bases and J by 7 bases, and 12 bases separated the two germline ends. CDR3 residues: CASSKTGNSPLHF. In DNA, the CDR3 is TGTGCCAGCTCGAAGACAGGAAATTCACCCCTCCACTTT.

The rearrangement joins TRBV7-2 to TRBJ1-1; 8 bases are shared with TRBD1. The V gene's germline CDR1 is SGHTA and CDR2 FQGNSA. The CDR3 is made up of 17 amino acids. Losses at the gene ends were 1 base for V and 1 base for J; bases not matched to a gene: 8. CDR3 region: CASSLDWTGLANTEAFF. The CDR3, as DNA: TGTGCCAGCAGCTTAGATTGGACAGGGCTAGCGAACACTGAAGCTTTCTTT.

The chain recombines TRBV25-1 with TRBJ1-5, with D hard to call. The CDR3 extends over 12 amino acids. In germline, CDR1 is MGHDK, CDR2 SYGVNS. V lost 3 bases, J lost 10 bases, and 10 bases lay in between. The CDR3 here is CASSDGSIPQHF. CDR3 coding DNA: TGTGCCAGCAGTGATGGGTCGATTCCCCAGCATTTT.

This clone was seen just once. The chain has TRBV7-6 and TRBJ2-1; no definite D call. CDR1 is SGHVS and CDR2 is FNYEAQ in the germline V gene. The CDR3 is made up of 12 amino acids. V lost 1 base to trimming and J lost 9 bases, with 7 bases between them. This CDR3 reads CASSLVVGEQFF. CDR3 DNA sequence: TGTGCCAGCAGCTTAGTAGTCGGTGAGCAGTTCTTC.

The rearrangement joins TRBV6-5 to TRBJ2-1; D is possibly TRBD1 (6 bases). Germline values: CDR1 MNHEY, CDR2 SVGAGI. The CDR3 is 16 residues long. Trimming took 0 bases from V and 5 from J, leaving 14 bases between them. CDR3 loop: CASSYSQGIVDNEQFF. Here the CDR3 DNA reads TGTGCCAGCAGTTACTCACAGGGTATTGTCGACAATGAGCAGTTCTTC.

The rearrangement uses TRBV9 and TRBJ2-3, with 7 bases lining up with TRBD2. V shed 4 bases and J 3 bases; nucleotides not matched to a gene: 20. CDR3 length: 19 residues. Germline-derived CDR1 and CDR2 are SGDLS and YYNGEE. The chain's CDR3 is CASSQSGGGGRTSTDTQYF. CDR3 sequence (DNA): TGTGCCAGCAGCCAATCCGGAGGTGGCGGGAGAACTTCAACAGATACGCAGTATTTT.

The rearrangement links TRBV19 to TRBJ2-3; 9 positions agree with TRBD1. The V gene's germline CDR1 is LNHDA and CDR2 SQIVND (reference sequence). The junction had 5 bases not matched to a gene; V was cut back by 4 bases and J by 3 bases. This CDR3 has 15 amino acids. The CDR3 sequence is CASSTGGQGTDTQYF. In DNA form, the CDR3 reads TGTGCCAGTAGTACCGGGGGACAGGGAACAGATACGCAGTATTTT.

The chain links TRBV9 to TRBJ1-2, with D tentatively TRBD1 (5 bases). The CDR3 runs 14 residues. The germline CDR1 and CDR2 sequences are SGDLS and YYNGEE. V was trimmed by 4 bases and J by 4 bases, leaving 14 bases between them. The chain's CDR3 is CASSPPGSSYGYTF. CDR3 nucleotide sequence: TGTGCCAGCAGCCCCCCAGGGTCCTCCTATGGCTACACCTTC.

This chain uses TRBV9 with TRBJ2-7; weak D call: TRBD2 (5 bases). The germline V and J ends were trimmed by 1 base and 3 bases, with 14 bases remaining between them. The CDR3 extends over 15 amino acids. The germline gives CDR1 SGDLS, CDR2 YYNGEE. The CDR3 coding sequence is TGTGCCAGCAGCGTAAGCACCGGGATTGGCTACGAGCAGTACTTC. It specifies CASSVSTGIGYEQYF.

The chain couples TRBV4-3 to TRBJ2-1, with 8 bases fitting TRBD1. The J segment lost 4 bases and the V segment lost 3 bases, leaving 8 bases of the junction unmatched. In germline, CDR1 is LGHNA, CDR2 YSLEER. The CDR3 consists of 16 residues. The DNA of the CDR3 is TGCGCCAGCAGCCACTCTTCTACAGGGGGGTACAATGAGCAGTTCTTC. This encodes CASSHSSTGGYNEQFF.

This sequence joins TRBV4-1 and TRBJ1-4; D perhaps matches TRBD1 (5 bases). Germline V gene data show CDR1 as MGHRA and CDR2 as YSYEKL. Between the trimmed V and J ends, which lost 4 bases and 5 bases, there was a span of 17 bases. The CDR3 has 16 residues. The chain's CDR3 is CASSPFGGGGNEKLFF. Written as DNA, the CDR3 is TGCGCCAGCAGCCCCTTCGGGGGTGGGGGAAATGAAAAACTGTTTTTT.

V gene TRBV27 combines with J gene TRBJ2-7, with D uncertain. Germline lookup yields CDR1 MNHEY and CDR2 SMNVEV (reference sequence). Trimming left V 4 bases short and J 3 bases short, with 10 bases between. The CDR3 extends over 13 amino acids. This chain's CDR3 is CASSSLPNYEQYF. CDR3 nucleotide sequence: TGTGCCAGCAGTTCCCTACCAAACTACGAGCAGTACTTC.

J is TRBJ1-2 and V is TRBV19; TRBD1 agrees at 7 bases. V lost 4 bases to trimming and J lost 1 base; unmatched junction nucleotides: 9. Germline CDR1 LNHDA, CDR2 SQIVND (reference sequence). The CDR3 consists of 16 residues. CDR3 nucleotide sequence: TGTGCCAGTAGTAATCCGGGACAGATTGTTAACTATGGCTACACCTTC. Translating gives CASSNPGQIVNYGYTF.

The rearrangement uses TRBV14 and TRBJ2-5; no firm D call. This CDR3 contains 15 residues. Germline lookup yields CDR1 SGHDN and CDR2 FVKESK. Trimming shortened V by 5 bases and J by 4 bases, and 17 bases separated the two germline ends. CDR3 DNA: TGTGCCAGCAGCTTCGATCGGCGGCTCAGAGAGACCCAGTACTTC. Translated: CASSFDRRLRETQYF.